This TCR beta chain was sequenced for a study of blood T cell repertoires in COVID-19. Overall study: The United States, Italy and Spain supplied acute and convalescent COVID-19 samples.

Using immunoSEQ multiplex PCR, the repertoire was profiled, and TCRdb retains in-frame clones only, with some absent. This sample has about 250,000 clones; about four fifths occur once, and the top ten carry 3% to 4%. The ends lost 0 bases at V and 4 bases at J; junction bases unmatched: 5. CDR3 length: 16 residues. Germline V gives CDR1 MGHRA, CDR2 YSYEKL. Participants came from about 23 US areas, aged about 18 to 89 years. Participants' own reports of clinical history determined their cohort assignment. People in the exposed group encountered a COVID-19 case within 2 weeks before entering the study.

The V and J genes are TRBV4-1 and TRBJ2-3; 9 positions match TRBD1. Sequencing input: PBMCs or T cells enriched from blood (not recorded which). The clonotype comes from a woman in her thirties or forties who had been exposed to COVID-19. Written as DNA, the CDR3 is TGCGCCAGCAGCCAAGAGCGGACAGGGGTCGCAGATACGCAGTATTTT. Residues: CASSQERTGVADTQYF.